One and the same sample provided the 8 T cell receptor beta chains below, sequenced in a study of CD8 T cells in ankylosing spondylitis. TCRdb passed the 5' RACE reads through MiXCR, listing each CDR3 protein once. The sample shows 45,000 or so distinct CDR3 sequences, roughly 11% of them seen only once. The sequenced material came from blood, either unsorted or a sorted T cell fraction (not recorded which). The receptors were gathered from a male donor with ankylosing spondylitis or in good health (not recorded which).

The table lists this clonotype with a few counts. The chain couples TRBV10-3 to TRBJ1-3, with a weak D call TRBD1 (5 bases). Looked up from germline, CDR1 is ENHRY and CDR2 is SYGVKD. V dropped 10 bases and J dropped 3 bases, with 16 bases sitting between them. The CDR3 spans 14 residues. The CDR3 sequence: CATRPGSSGNTIYF. For the CDR3, the DNA is TGTGCCACCCGCCCAGGGAGTAGTGGAAACACCATATATTTT.

This clonotype appeared many times. The chain combines TRBV12-3 or TRBV12-4 with TRBJ2-3; D is uncertain. The CDR3 is 13 amino acids. V gave up 7 bases and J gave up 3 bases, with 11 bases separating them. The CDR3 bases are TGTGCCAGCACCCCACTGTGGACAGATACGCAGTATTTT. It encodes CASTPLWTDTQYF.

This clonotype occurred many times. This chain joins TRBV12-3 or TRBV12-4 and TRBJ2-3, with D possibly matching TRBD1 (5 bases). The length of the CDR3 is 19 residues. V was shortened by 3 bases and J by 4 bases, with 26 bases between the two germline ends. The CDR3 coding sequence is TGTGCCAGCAGTTTTATCGTTGGCGCATCCGGCCAGGGCCCAGATACGCAGTATTTT. Translated: CASSFIVGASGQGPDTQYF.

This clonotype was detected ten times or more. The V call is TRBV7-7, the J call TRBJ1-1, with TRBD1 matching over 11 bases. Trimming cost V 4 bases and J 11 bases; bases outside gene matches: 15. CDR3 length: 16 amino acids. Per germline, CDR1 SSHAT and CDR2 FNYEAQ (reference sequence). The CDR3 loop is CASSSNWTGGVPRAFF. The DNA for the CDR3 is TGTGCCAGCAGCTCAAACTGGACAGGGGGCGTCCCTAGGGCTTTCTTT. Using reference TRBV7-7 and TRBJ1-1 for the parts outside the CDR3, the full variable domain is GAGVSQSPRYKVTKRGQDVTLRCDPISSHATLYWYQQALGQGPEFLTYFNYEAQPDKSGLPSDRFSAERPEGSISTLTIQRTEQRDSAMYRCASSSNWTGGVPRAFFGQGTRLTVV.

Relative to its sample, this clonotype is medium-sized. The rearrangement joins TRBV6-1 to TRBJ2-2, with 7 positions matching TRBD2. J gave up 5 bases and V 6 bases, and 9 bases lay outside the gene matches. The CDR3 consists of 15 residues. From germline, CDR1 is MNHNS and CDR2 SASEGT. For the CDR3, the DNA is TGTGCCAGCAGACCCGGTCCTAGCGGTACCGGGGAGCTGTTTTTT. Translating it yields CASRPGPSGTGELFF.

The rearrangement joins TRBV29-1 to TRBJ1-2; TRBD1 is a possible D gene (6 bases). V shed 7 bases and J shed 4 bases, with 19 bases lying between them. Germline CDR1 is SQVTM and CDR2 is ANQGSEA. CDR3 size: 14 residues. In DNA form, the CDR3 reads TGCAGCGCACGTGGGGGCAGGGAGAGCTATGGCTACACCTTC. Its protein product is CSARGGRESYGYTF.

This clonotype occurred many times. This CDR3 reads CASSSGDEAFF. The CDR3 DNA sequence: TGTGCCAGCAGCTCGGGAGACGAAGCTTTCTTT. The chain joins TRBV7-9 to TRBJ1-1; D is undetermined. Germline CDR1 reads SEHNR; CDR2 reads FQNEAQ (reference sequence). V was shortened by 4 bases and J by 8 bases, with 8 bases between the two germline ends. This CDR3 comprises 11 residues.

J is TRBJ1-5 and V is TRBV12-3 or TRBV12-4; D is undetermined. V gave up 9 bases and J gave up 3 bases, with 12 bases separating them. This CDR3 has 13 residues. CDR3 bases: TGTGCCAGTGGGTCACAGATCAATCAGCCCCAGCATTTT. The encoded protein is CASGSQINQPQHF.